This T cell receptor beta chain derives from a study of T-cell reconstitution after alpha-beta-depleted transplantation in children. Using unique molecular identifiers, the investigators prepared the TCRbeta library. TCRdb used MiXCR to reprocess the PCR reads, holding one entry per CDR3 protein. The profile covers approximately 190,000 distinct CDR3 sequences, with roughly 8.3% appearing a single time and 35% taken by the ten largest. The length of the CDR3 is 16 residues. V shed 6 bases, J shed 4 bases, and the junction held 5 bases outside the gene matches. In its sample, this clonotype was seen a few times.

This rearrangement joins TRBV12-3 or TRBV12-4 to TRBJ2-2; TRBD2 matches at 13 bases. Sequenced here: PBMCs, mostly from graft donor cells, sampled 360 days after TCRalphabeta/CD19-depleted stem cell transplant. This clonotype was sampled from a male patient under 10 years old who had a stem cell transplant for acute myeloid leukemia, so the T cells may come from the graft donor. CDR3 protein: CASSPGLAGPTGELFF. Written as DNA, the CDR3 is TGTGCCAGCAGCCCGGGACTAGCGGGGCCCACCGGGGAGCTGTTTTTT.